These 10 T cell receptor beta chains were sequenced from one sample in a study of T cell responses to AZD1222 COVID-19 vaccine. The repertoire was sequenced with immunoSEQ multiplex PCR; TCRdb's copy has only in-frame clones and lacks some. The sample contains 100,000 to 120,000 clones, just over 85% of which appear only once. The sample in question was peripheral blood, obtained on day 0 of AZD1222 vaccination. The receptors here all came from an adult in good health.

J is TRBJ2-7 and V is TRBV3-1 (or the pseudogene TRBV3-2); tentative D call: TRBD1 (6 bases). The germline V gene encodes CDR1 LGHDT and CDR2 YNNKEL (reference sequence). This CDR3 region has 13 residues. The V gene lost 1 base and the J gene lost 9 bases, with 13 bases spanning the gap. The CDR3 protein is CASSQGYRQVQYF. DNA for the CDR3: TGTGCCAGCAGCCAAGGTTACCGACAGGTGCAGTACTTC.

V and J are TRBV28 and TRBJ2-7, with 10 bases identical to TRBD1. Per the germline V gene, CDR1 is MDHEN and CDR2 is SYDVKM. The V and J ends lost 6 bases and 3 bases, in that order; junction bases with no gene match: 2. This CDR3 has 13 residues. CDR3 DNA: TGTGCCAGCAGAGGACAGGGGGTCTACGAGCAGTACTTC. The encoded protein is CASRGQGVYEQYF.

The chain links TRBV6-5 to TRBJ1-2, with D unclear. Trimming took off 2 bases at V and 4 bases at J, with 11 bases between the two ends. Per the germline V gene, CDR1 is MNHEY and CDR2 is SVGAGI. This CDR3 is 14 amino acids long. The CDR3 DNA sequence: TGTGCCAGCAGTTACGAGATGGGGTTCTATGGCTACACCTTC. It translates to CASSYEMGFYGYTF.

The chain employs TRBV11-2 and TRBJ1-2; 9 nucleotides line up with TRBD1. Germline loops: CDR1 SGHAT, CDR2 FQNNGV. J was trimmed by 4 bases and V by 4 bases; bases with no gene match: 7. This CDR3 is built from 15 residues. CDR3 DNA sequence: TGTGCCAGCAGCTACCGGGACAGGGTCATCTATGGCTACACCTTC. This gives the protein CASSYRDRVIYGYTF.

The gene calls are TRBV6-6 and TRBJ1-5; D unresolved. This CDR3 comprises 14 residues. V lost 6 bases, J lost 3 bases, and 12 bases lay in between. Germline CDR1 MNHNY, CDR2 SVGAGI (reference sequence). The DNA for the CDR3 is TGTGCCAGCAGCCCCCAGGCGCACAATCAGCCCCAGCATTTT. It codes for CASSPQAHNQPQHF.

V gene TRBV19 combines with J gene TRBJ2-1, with TRBD2 identical over 8 bases. CDR1 and CDR2 from the germline V gene are LNHDA and SQIVND (reference sequence). The CDR3 runs to 18 residues. V trimming: 5 bases; J trimming: 3 bases; junction bases outside the gene matches: 15. The CDR3 DNA reads TGTGCCAGTAGTCCAGATGGATTAGCGGGGAACGGCTACAATGAGCAGTTCTTC. It yields the protein CASSPDGLAGNGYNEQFF. Filled out from reference TRBV19 and TRBJ2-1, the complete variable domain reads DGGITQSPKYLFRKEGQNVTLSCEQNLNHDAMYWYRQDPGQGLRLIYYSQIVNDFQKGDIAEGYSVSREKKESFPLTVTSAQKNPTAFYLCASSPDGLAGNGYNEQFFGPGTRLTVL.

The chain has TRBV5-5 and TRBJ2-1; D is uncertain. The CDR3 loop spans 16 amino acids. In germline, CDR1 is SGHKS, CDR2 YYEKEE (reference sequence). Trimming cost V 3 bases and J 0 bases, with 13 bases left between them. DNA of the CDR3: TGTGCCAGCAGCTCCTTTGGCGCTAGCTCCTACAATGAGCAGTTCTTC. It encodes CASSSFGASSYNEQFF.

The chain links TRBV10-1 to TRBJ2-3, with 9 bases fitting TRBD2. CDR3 length equals 15 residues. V shed 11 bases and J 2 bases; nucleotides not matched to a gene: 11. Germline CDR1 is WNHNN and CDR2 is SYGVQD (reference sequence). This CDR3 reads CAGPSGDGDTDTQYF. CDR3 DNA: TGCGCCGGACCTAGCGGGGATGGGGACACAGATACGCAGTATTTT.

V usage is TRBV19 and J usage is TRBJ1-6, with TRBD1 identical over 9 bases. V shed 10 bases, J shed 16 bases, and the junction held 14 bases outside the gene matches. The CDR3 contains 13 residues. CDR1 is LNHDA, CDR2 SQIVND, per germline (reference sequence). The CDR3 is CATSPGQGAPLHF. CDR3 nucleotides: TGTGCCACAAGCCCGGGACAGGGAGCCCCTCTCCACTTT.

The chain links TRBV6-5 to TRBJ1-3; weak D call: TRBD1 (5 bases). The CDR3 spans 15 residues. V was trimmed by 3 bases and J by 3 bases, leaving 12 bases between them. CDR1 MNHEY and CDR2 SVGAGI come from the germline V gene. Written as DNA, the CDR3 is TGTGCCAGCAGTTATGACGGACACGGTGGAAACACCATATATTTT. Protein sequence: CASSYDGHGGNTIYF.